This entry lists 21 T cell receptor beta chains sequenced from one sample in a study of blood T cell repertoires in COVID-19. The assay was immunoSEQ multiplex PCR, and TCRdb's table has in-frame clones only and misses some. Here the sample spans fewer than 85,000 clones, 82% being singletons. The material sequenced was peripheral blood. These TCRs come from a woman aged 55 to 70 with acute or convalescent COVID-19.

V gene TRBV5-1 combines with J gene TRBJ1-2; possibly TRBD1 for D (5 bases). Looked up from germline, CDR1 is SGHRS and CDR2 is YFSETQ. The CDR3 extends over 13 amino acids. Trimming took 2 bases from V and 5 from J, leaving 10 bases between them. CDR3 coding DNA: TGCGCCAGCAGCTTACAGGAGGGTTATGGCTACACCTTC. Protein sequence: CASSLQEGYGYTF.

On this clone: A read error may account for a junction end that differs from germline. The CDR3 coding sequence is TGTGCTAGCAGCCTCGGACAGGGAGGGATCAATGAGCAGTTCTTC. Residues: CASSLGQGGINEQFF. The chain is built from TRBV7-7 and TRBJ2-1, with D maybe TRBD1 (8 bases). This CDR3 region has 15 residues. The germline V gene encodes CDR1 SSHAT and CDR2 FNYEAQ (reference sequence).

This clone was seen only once. V is TRBV3-1 (or the pseudogene TRBV3-2) and J is TRBJ1-3, with a possible D match to TRBD1 (5 bases). The CDR3 sequence is 14 residues long. Germline CDR1 and CDR2: LGHDT and YNNKEL (reference sequence). V lost 5 bases and J lost 3, with 11 bases in between. CDR3 amino acids: CASSGALGGNTIYF. CDR3 sequence (DNA): TGTGCCAGCAGCGGGGCCTTGGGTGGAAACACCATATATTTT.

The rearrangement uses TRBV7-2 and TRBJ1-2; TRBD1 matches at 12 bases. With V trimmed by 2 bases and J by 8 bases, 12 bases remained unmatched. Germline loops: CDR1 SGHTA, CDR2 FQGNSA. The CDR3 is 17 amino acids. The CDR3 region is CASSLRSGTGGGGGYTF. The CDR3 DNA is TGTGCCAGCAGCTTACGGTCCGGGACAGGGGGCGGGGGGGGCTACACCTTC.

In this sample, this clone turned up a few times. The CDR3 spells CASSLVGVTPYEQYF. The CDR3, as DNA: TGTGCCAGCAGCCTGGTCGGGGTAACACCCTACGAGCAGTACTTC. J is TRBJ2-7 and V is TRBV7-8; possibly TRBD2 for D (5 bases). The CDR3 is 15 residues long. Trimming removed 5 bases at V and 2 bases at J, with 16 bases between. CDR1 is SGHVS, CDR2 FQNEAQ, per germline.

The CDR3 nucleotides read TGCGCCAGCAGCCCCGGGACAGCAGATACGCAGTATTTT. This gives the protein CASSPGTADTQYF. The rearrangement uses TRBV5-1 and TRBJ2-3; 7 bases agree with TRBD1. This CDR3 contains 13 residues. Looked up from germline, CDR1 is SGHRS and CDR2 is YFSETQ. V lost 4 bases and J lost 4; bases outside the gene matches: 3.

CDR3 nucleotide sequence: TGTGCCAGCAGCCGCAACAGGGGGCGTGGGTATGGCTACACCTTC. Translation gives CASSRNRGRGYGYTF. The chain uses TRBV6-5 and TRBJ1-2, with TRBD1 matching 9 bases. V lost 6 bases and J lost 5; bases outside the gene matches: 10. Germline V gene sequence: CDR1 MNHEY, CDR2 SVGAGI. The CDR3 is 15 amino acids.

This chain uses TRBV2 with TRBJ2-7; D remains unclear. V was cut by 8 bases and J by 3 bases, with 8 bases left in between. This CDR3 is 11 amino acids long. CDR1 is SNHLY, CDR2 FYNNEI, per germline. The CDR3 sequence: CASSTLYEQYF. The CDR3 DNA is TGTGCCAGCTCGACTCTCTACGAGCAGTACTTC.

The rearrangement uses TRBV7-6 and TRBJ2-2, with a tentative D call TRBD2 (6 bases). Germline CDR1 and CDR2: SGHVS and FNYEAQ. There are 17 residues in the CDR3. The ends were cut back, 2 bases at V and 4 bases at J, with 17 bases in the middle. This CDR3 reads CASSLLSRELGTGELFF. In DNA, the CDR3 is TGTGCCAGCAGCTTACTTTCACGGGAGTTAGGCACCGGGGAGCTGTTTTTT.

This clone was recorded only once. The genes are TRBV24-1 and TRBJ2-5; 7 positions agree with TRBD2. Germline lookup yields CDR1 KGHDR and CDR2 SFDVKD. The CDR3 length is 13 residues. J was trimmed by 4 bases and V by 9 bases; bases with no gene match: 7. CDR3 nucleotides: TGTGCCACCGGTGGTGGGGGGGGAGAGACCCAGTACTTC. Protein product: CATGGGGGETQYF.

The V gene is TRBV4-1, the J gene TRBJ2-7, with TRBD2 matching 12 bases. From germline, CDR1 is MGHRA and CDR2 YSYEKL. The CDR3 runs 18 residues. V lost 1 base to trimming and J lost 1 base; unmatched junction nucleotides: 8. CDR3 nucleotides: TGCGCCAGCAGCCAAGGGGTGGCGACTAGCGGGAGATCCTACGAGCAGTACTTC. Protein product: CASSQGVATSGRSYEQYF.

For the CDR3, the DNA is TGCGCCAGCAGCTCCGGACAGGTCCCCTACGAGCAGTACTTC. This gives the protein CASSSGQVPYEQYF. This chain links TRBV5-1 with TRBJ2-7, with 7 positions matching TRBD1. Germline CDR1 is SGHRS and CDR2 is YFSETQ. V trimming: 3 bases; J trimming: 2 bases; junction bases outside the gene matches: 5. This CDR3 comprises 14 residues.

This sequence joins TRBV24-1 and TRBJ2-1; 11 bases align to TRBD2. This CDR3 is built from 15 residues. Per germline, CDR1 KGHDR and CDR2 SFDVKD. J gave up 5 bases and V 7 bases, and 6 bases lay outside the gene matches. The CDR3 loop is CATRSSGRVNNEQFF. CDR3 sequence (DNA): TGTGCCACCAGAAGTAGCGGGAGGGTAAACAATGAGCAGTTCTTC.

The count of this clone is one. The chain employs TRBV19 and TRBJ1-1; tentatively, D is TRBD1 (6 bases). V was trimmed by 6 bases and J by 5 bases, leaving 19 bases between them. CDR3 size: 15 residues. Germline V gene lookup returns CDR1 LNHDA and CDR2 SQIVND (reference sequence). This CDR3 reads CASRFTGGGRTEAFF. In DNA form, the CDR3 reads TGTGCCAGTAGATTCACAGGCGGGGGGCGAACTGAAGCTTTCTTT.

This rearrangement joins TRBV24-1 to TRBJ1-2; D gene uncertain. CDR3 length: 13 residues. Trimming left V 4 bases short and J 8 bases short, with 13 bases between. Germline lookup yields CDR1 KGHDR and CDR2 SFDVKD. The CDR3 bases are TGTGCCACCAGTGACCTGGGAGGGAGAGGCTACACCTTC. Protein product: CATSDLGGRGYTF.

The chain has TRBV2 and TRBJ2-1; D possibly corresponds to TRBD2 (5 bases). CDR1 is SNHLY, CDR2 FYNNEI, per germline. There are 13 residues in the CDR3. The germline V and J ends were trimmed by 7 bases and 9 bases, with 16 bases remaining between them. The CDR3 region has the DNA TGTGCCAGCATGAGAGGGCCGTCGGGTGAGCAGTTCTTC. Its protein is CASMRGPSGEQFF.

CDR3 DNA: TGTGCCAGCAGCCAAATATCCGATTCACCCCTCCACTTT. Translated: CASSQISDSPLHF. The V call is TRBV3-1 (or the pseudogene TRBV3-2), the J call TRBJ1-6; D unresolved. The germline CDR1 and CDR2 sequences are LGHDT and YNNKEL (reference sequence). The length of the CDR3 is 13 residues. V was shortened by 2 bases and J by 8 bases, with 7 bases between the two germline ends.

The chain uses TRBV12-5 and TRBJ2-1, with TRBD2 matching 9 bases. Trimming at V came to 2 bases and at J to 7 bases, leaving 9 bases not matched to a gene. This CDR3 region has 16 residues. Germline assignment: CDR1 LGHNT and CDR2 FRNRAP. CDR3 protein: CASGLFVAGVANEQFF. The DNA for the CDR3 is TGTGCTAGTGGTTTGTTCGTAGCGGGAGTCGCGAATGAGCAGTTCTTC.

This chain joins TRBV9 and TRBJ1-3; D may be TRBD1 (5 bases). The CDR3 has 16 residues. The germline V and J ends were trimmed by 3 bases and 0 bases, with 13 bases remaining between them. In germline, CDR1 is SGDLS, CDR2 YYNGEE. In DNA, the CDR3 is TGTGCCAGCAGCGCTTTCACAGGTTACTCTGGAAACACCATATATTTT. This gives the protein CASSAFTGYSGNTIYF.

The chain combines TRBV5-1 with TRBJ2-2; D is undetermined. Looked up from germline, CDR1 is SGHRS and CDR2 is YFSETQ. With 3 bases removed from V and 0 bases from J, the gap between germline ends came to 9 bases. This CDR3 has 15 amino acids. CDR3 in amino acids: CASSSFTTNTGELFF. The CDR3 bases are TGCGCCAGCAGCTCGTTCACAACGAACACCGGGGAGCTGTTTTTT.

The genes are TRBV19 and TRBJ1-1; D gene unclear. Trimming removed 2 bases at V and 2 bases at J, with 9 bases between. The length of the CDR3 is 14 residues. Germline V gene data show CDR1 as LNHDA and CDR2 as SQIVND (reference sequence). The CDR3 sequence: CASSIRELNTEAFF. CDR3 coding DNA: TGTGCCAGTAGTATAAGGGAGCTTAACACTGAAGCTTTCTTT.